This T cell receptor beta chain was recorded in a study of PD-1 blockade in classical Hodgkin lymphoma. Findings and limits, study-wide: The causes of the repertoire differences, possibly disease activity or prior therapy, remain undefined.

Germline assignment: CDR1 LNHDA and CDR2 SQIVND (reference sequence). This CDR3 has 14 amino acids. Trimming left V 5 bases short and J 2 bases short, with 12 bases between. TCRdb keeps only in-frame clones here, not all; method: immunoSEQ multiplex PCR. The sample lists 12,000 or so clones; about 85% were seen once. As for this clone: Its matching antigen is unknown.

As for time point: cycle 4 day 1 (C4D1), after five to seven weeks of nivolumab. Relapse after autologous stem cell transplantation occurred in every patient, and brentuximab vedotin exposure varied. The CD8+ T cells came from thawed PBMCs through magnetic negative selection. Classifying best responses yielded complete response, partial response or progressive disease. This receptor was obtained from a human donor with classical Hodgkin lymphoma. The donor label of this sample is uncertain. This specimen consisted of CD8+ T cells from blood, obtained before the fourth cycle of nivolumab. V and J are TRBV19 and TRBJ1-2; possible D gene TRBD1, 5 bases. The CDR3 sequence: CASSHPPGNYGYTF. Written as DNA, the CDR3 is TGTGCCAGTAGTCACCCGCCAGGGAACTATGGCTACACCTTC.